This TCR beta chain is from a study of beta chain features in type 1 diabetes. About the study: When patients were set against healthy donors, age, gender and cell yields were similar.

A note on this clone: The antigen remains undetermined.

Findings and limits, study-wide: TCRB CDR3s from Type 1 diabetes patients were moderately but significantly shorter in all four CD4+ subsets.

V lost 4 bases and J lost 0; bases outside the gene matches: 6. This CDR3 region has 16 residues. Germline V gives CDR1 LNHDA, CDR2 SQIVND (reference sequence). Expressed TCRB transcripts got sequenced, as all isolated RNA was reverse transcribed. The method was immunoSEQ multiplex PCR; TCRdb's version includes in-frame clones alone and lacks a portion of them. The table shows 300,000 to 350,000 clones, with about 14% occurring only once. The V gene is TRBV19, the J gene TRBJ2-1; TRBD2 agrees at 7 bases. The sample comprised naive CD4+ T cells from blood. The sequence was collected from a woman between 18 and 29 years old with type 1 diabetes. The CDR3 is CASSTLGGSSYNEQFF. The CDR3 region has the DNA TGTGCCAGTAGTACCTTGGGCGGGAGCTCCTACAATGAGCAGTTCTTC.